The sequence of this T cell receptor (beta chain) was determined in a study of response to subunit inactivated influenza vaccine. Study-level points and caveats: Authors suggested seasonal influenza vaccinations each recruit few new T cells.

Each CDR3 protein gets one entry after TCRdb re-called the RT-PCR reads with MiXCR. Altogether under 800,000 distinct CDR3 sequences are present, about 15% being singletons, with the ten largest covering 6.5% to 8.5%. Remarks on this clonotype: Its target is not known.

This CDR3 spans 16 amino acids. Deletions cut 0 bases from V and 3 bases from J, with 14 bases between. Germline CDR1 LGHNA, CDR2 YNFKEQ. Sequenced material: PBMCs from blood, taken around two weeks before vaccination. V is TRBV4-2 and J is TRBJ1-2; D might be TRBD1 (6 bases). The TCR originated in a man between 45 and 60 years old who received an inactivated influenza vaccine. In DNA, the CDR3 is TGTGCCAGCAGCCAAGATAGAAGGGGGATCGACTATGGCTACACCTTC. It translates to CASSQDRRGIDYGYTF.